The clone carrying this TCR beta chain came up a few times. Its antigen remains unidentified. The data are from a study of post-analysis software for immune sequencing data. Study in general: Included among the disease courses, which were recorded for the cohort, were relapsing-remitting, secondary progressive and progressive-relapsing multiple sclerosis. Regarding the study as a whole: Batch-matched samples strongly co-clustered by F measure. Controls had significantly higher normalized Chao1 diversity than multiple sclerosis patients. Included in a set of roughly five TRBV segments more frequent in patients than controls were TRBV5-6, TRBV5-1 and TRBV20-1.

The TCR beta cDNA libraries carried unique molecular identifiers. Each batch of about 0.9 to 10 million T cells produced roughly 0.5 million cDNA molecules. Using its own MiXCR run on the PCR reads, TCRdb lists one record per CDR3 protein. The sample yields roughly 430,000 distinct CDR3 sequences, more than 30% seen once. CDR3 length: 13 residues. The germline CDR1 and CDR2 sequences are SGHDT and YYEEEE. Sequencing input: blood. The sequence came from a girl aged 2 to 10 with multiple sclerosis. This rearrangement joins TRBV5-6 to TRBJ2-5; no clear D. The J call may be mistaken, given a closer DNA end match to TRBJ2-7. CDR3: CASSLNREYEQYF. The CDR3 nucleotides are TGTGCCAGCAGCTTGAACAGAGAATACGAGCAGTACTTC.